One sample yielded the 16 T cell receptor beta chains listed below, sequenced in a study of shared clonotypes between healthy human individuals (TCRdb year 2020). The library was prepared using the immunoSEQ multiplex PCR assay. Held by TCRdb, this immuneACCESS table contains in-frame sequences only and omits some clones. Under half of the omission traces to an unresolved V gene where checked; the cause of the rest is unknown. The sample table shows fewer than 650,000 clones, and around 80% are seen once. The ten biggest clones cover over 10% of the sample. Material: PBMCs. These receptors all stem from a woman between 40 and 55 years old in good health. Some clones in this sample may be carry-over from other donors' samples.

This sequence joins TRBV5-1 and TRBJ2-7; weak D call: TRBD2 (6 bases). Trimming removed 4 bases from V and 6 bases from J, with 23 bases in between. The CDR3 is made up of 16 amino acids. Germline V CDR1 and CDR2: SGHRS, YFSETQ. The chain's CDR3 is CASSLNPGDTLAEQYF. CDR3 nucleotide sequence: TGCGCCAGCAGCCTAAATCCGGGAGACACATTGGCCGAGCAGTACTTC.

V usage is TRBV7-2 and J usage is TRBJ2-5; no firm D call. V lost 4 bases, J lost 3 bases, and 3 bases lay in between. CDR1 is SGHTA, CDR2 FQGNSA, per germline. The CDR3 extends over 11 amino acids. The CDR3 protein is CASSWEETQYF. In DNA form, the CDR3 reads TGTGCCAGCAGCTGGGAAGAGACCCAGTACTTC.

The genes are TRBV7-2 and TRBJ2-7; D unresolved. Trimming removed 1 base from V and 3 bases from J, with 7 bases in between. The CDR3 covers 13 residues. Germline V gene lookup returns CDR1 SGHTA and CDR2 FQGNSA. The CDR3 loop is CASSLVIHYEQYF. Here the CDR3 DNA reads TGTGCCAGCAGCTTAGTGATTCACTACGAGCAGTACTTC.

This clone was seen just once. The rearrangement links TRBV5-1 to TRBJ1-2, with 10 bases that match TRBD1. The V gene's germline CDR1 is SGHRS and CDR2 YFSETQ. The CDR3 covers 16 residues. The V gene end was trimmed by 3 bases and the J gene end by 4 bases; junction bases not matched to a gene: 9. CDR3 protein: CASSSDRDRGIYGYTF. The CDR3 DNA sequence: TGCGCCAGCAGCTCTGACCGGGACAGGGGAATCTATGGCTACACCTTC.

A few counts support this clone. The rearrangement uses TRBV6-5 and TRBJ2-7, with 8 positions matching TRBD1. Germline V gene data show CDR1 as MNHEY and CDR2 as SVGAGI. Trimming cost V 4 bases and J 3 bases; bases outside gene matches: 8. The CDR3 length is 15 residues. This CDR3 reads CASSSTGTGIYEQYF. The CDR3 bases are TGTGCCAGCAGTTCAACCGGGACAGGAATCTACGAGCAGTACTTC.

This clone has only one observation. The chain recombines TRBV5-1 with TRBJ1-2; TRBD1 is a possible D gene (5 bases). The CDR3 has 16 amino acids. V dropped 3 bases and J dropped 0 bases, with 15 bases sitting between them. Germline V CDR1 and CDR2: SGHRS, YFSETQ. This CDR3 reads CASSSTDRPPNYGYTF. CDR3 in DNA: TGCGCCAGCAGCTCCACTGACAGACCACCTAACTATGGCTACACCTTC.

V is TRBV18 and J is TRBJ2-1; D call uncertain. Trimming took 3 bases from V and 6 from J, leaving 12 bases between them. CDR3 size: 14 residues. Germline lookup yields CDR1 KGHSH and CDR2 LQKENI. CDR3 sequence: CASSPQDGFNEQFF. In DNA form, the CDR3 reads TGTGCCAGCTCACCTCAAGACGGTTTCAATGAGCAGTTCTTC.

A word on this clone: This is likely a read error, given that the CDR3 carries no conserved phenylalanine or tryptophan at its end. This chain uses TRBV7-9 with TRBJ2-4; D gene unclear. Per the germline V gene, CDR1 is SEHNR and CDR2 is FQNEAQ (reference sequence). V was clipped by 0 bases and J by 1 base, with 10 bases between them. The CDR3 spans 16 residues. CDR3 amino acids: CASSLAHSEAKNIQYL. In DNA, the CDR3 is TGTGCCAGCAGCTTAGCGCACTCGGAGGCCAAAAACATTCAGTACCTC.

V is TRBV19 and J is TRBJ1-2; TRBD1 matches 10 bases. The CDR3 is 14 amino acids. V lost 3 bases to trimming and J lost 3 bases; unmatched junction nucleotides: 1. Germline lookup yields CDR1 LNHDA and CDR2 SQIVND (reference sequence). CDR3 DNA sequence: TGTGCCAGTAGTATGACAGGGGGCGACTATGGCTACACCTTC. Amino acid sequence: CASSMTGGDYGYTF.

The V and J genes are TRBV19 and TRBJ1-2; D is uncertain. This CDR3 is 16 amino acids long. V lost 5 bases to trimming and J lost 0 bases, with 16 bases between them. The germline V gene encodes CDR1 LNHDA and CDR2 SQIVND (reference sequence). The CDR3 DNA sequence: TGTGCCAGTAGTCCTGACAACCGCCTGGCTAACTATGGCTACACCTTC. Its protein is CASSPDNRLANYGYTF.

V usage is TRBV5-1 and J usage is TRBJ2-3; weak D call: TRBD2 (5 bases). CDR1 is SGHRS and CDR2 is YFSETQ in the germline V gene. V lost 3 bases to trimming and J lost 7 bases, with 18 bases between them. The CDR3 is made up of 15 amino acids. Here the CDR3 DNA reads TGCGCCAGCAGCTCGATCCGGGATCAACGGAATACGCAGTATTTT. Its protein is CASSSIRDQRNTQYF.

In the case of this clone: This could be a read error, since a much larger clone is one nucleotide away. Additional DNA sequences in this sample encode the identical CDR3. The chain carries TRBV7-9 and TRBJ2-5, with unresolved D. This CDR3 has 11 residues. Germline CDR1 reads SEHNR; CDR2 reads FQNEAQ (reference sequence). Trimming shortened V by 2 bases and J by 5 bases, and 3 bases separated the two germline ends. The CDR3 here is CASSLQETQYF. Here the CDR3 DNA reads TGTGCCAGCAGCTTACAGGAGACCCAGTACTTC.

Remarks on this clone: With a far larger clone one base away, a read error is the likely cause. This chain joins TRBV28 and TRBJ2-7, with 9 positions matching TRBD1. Per germline, CDR1 MDHEN and CDR2 SYDVKM. This CDR3 contains 16 residues. CDR3 DNA sequence: TGTGCCAGCAGTTTATCGTGGACAGGGGTATTTCGCGAGCGGTACTTC. Translated: CASSLSWTGVFRERYF.

V usage is TRBV7-3 and J usage is TRBJ2-3; TRBD2 matches 9 bases. Germline assignment: CDR1 SGHTA and CDR2 FQGTGA. The CDR3 is 18 amino acids. The ends lost 1 base at V and 2 bases at J; junction bases unmatched: 10. The CDR3 reads CASSLMTAAGGDTDTQYF. As DNA, the CDR3 is TGTGCCAGCAGCTTAATGACAGCGGCGGGAGGGGACACAGATACGCAGTATTTT.

The rearrangement uses TRBV5-6 and TRBJ2-1; D possibly matches TRBD1 or TRBD2 (5 bases each). The CDR3 extends over 15 amino acids. The germline V gene encodes CDR1 SGHDT and CDR2 YYEEEE. Deletions cut 3 bases from V and 0 bases from J, with 10 bases between. The CDR3 DNA sequence: TGTGCCAGCAGCTGGGGACGCCACTCCTACAATGAGCAGTTCTTC. Encoded protein: CASSWGRHSYNEQFF.

This clone showed up just a few times. The chain couples TRBV6-1 to TRBJ2-7; 12 nucleotides align to TRBD2. CDR1 is MNHNS, CDR2 SASEGT, per germline. The junction had 1 base not matched to a gene; V was cut back by 4 bases and J by 0 bases. This CDR3 has 15 residues. CDR3: CASSGLAGASYEQYF. In DNA form, the CDR3 reads TGTGCCAGCAGTGGACTAGCGGGAGCCTCCTACGAGCAGTACTTC.